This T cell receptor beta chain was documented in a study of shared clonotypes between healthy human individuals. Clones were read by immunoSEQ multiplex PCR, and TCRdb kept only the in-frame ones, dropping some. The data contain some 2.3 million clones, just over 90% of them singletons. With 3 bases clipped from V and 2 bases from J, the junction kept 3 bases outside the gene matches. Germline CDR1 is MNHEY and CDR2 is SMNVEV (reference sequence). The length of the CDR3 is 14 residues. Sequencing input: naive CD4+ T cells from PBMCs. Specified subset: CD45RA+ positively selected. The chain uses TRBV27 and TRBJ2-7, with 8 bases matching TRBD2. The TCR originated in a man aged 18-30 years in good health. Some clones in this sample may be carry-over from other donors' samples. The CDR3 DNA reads TGTGCCAGCAGTTTTTTAGCGGGACCCTACGAGCAGTACTTC. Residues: CASSFLAGPYEQYF.